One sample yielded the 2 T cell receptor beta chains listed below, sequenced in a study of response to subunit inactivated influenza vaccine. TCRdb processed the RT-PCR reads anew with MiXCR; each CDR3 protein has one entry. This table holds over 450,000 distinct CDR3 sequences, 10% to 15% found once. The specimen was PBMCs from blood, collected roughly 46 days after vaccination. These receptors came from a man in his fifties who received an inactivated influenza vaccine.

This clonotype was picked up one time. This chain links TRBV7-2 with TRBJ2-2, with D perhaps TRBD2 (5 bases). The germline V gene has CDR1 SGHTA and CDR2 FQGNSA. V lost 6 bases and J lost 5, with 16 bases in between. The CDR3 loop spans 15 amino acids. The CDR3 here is CASRADSPGTGELFF. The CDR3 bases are TGTGCCAGCAGAGCGGACTCCCCGGGGACCGGGGAGCTGTTTTTT.

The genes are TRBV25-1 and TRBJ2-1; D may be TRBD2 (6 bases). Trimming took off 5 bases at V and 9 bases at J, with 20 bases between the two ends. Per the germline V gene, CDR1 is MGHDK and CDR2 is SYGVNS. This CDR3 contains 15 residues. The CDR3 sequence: CASSQRRVQTFEQFF. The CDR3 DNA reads TGTGCCAGCAGTCAGCGGAGGGTACAAACGTTTGAGCAGTTCTTC.